These 8 T cell receptor beta chains share one sample of origin, sequenced in a study of cytomegalovirus exposure and HLA in healthy donors. PCR was performed using 60 Vbeta and 13 Jbeta primers. Sequenced by immunoSEQ multiplex PCR; TCRdb stores in-frame clones only, minus some. In the table there are about 97,000 clones, approximately 73% of which are singletons. The source material was PBMCs. The receptors were sampled from a man aged 40-55 years in good health and CMV-seronegative.

The V and J genes are TRBV5-4 and TRBJ1-2, with TRBD1 as a possible D gene (5 bases). Germline loops: CDR1 SGHNT, CDR2 YYREEE (reference sequence). The CDR3 covers 15 residues. Trimming took 1 base from V and 1 from J, leaving 11 bases between them. The DNA for the CDR3 is TGTGCCAGCAGCTTGCAGGCAGGGAATAACTATGGCTACACCTTC. Residues: CASSLQAGNNYGYTF.

The chain couples TRBV5-4 to TRBJ1-1; possible D gene TRBD1, 5 bases. CDR1 and CDR2 from the germline V gene are SGHNT and YYREEE (reference sequence). V was trimmed by 0 bases and J by 6 bases, leaving 18 bases between them. There are 16 residues in the CDR3. The CDR3 sequence: CASSLAGVDFGAEAFF. DNA of the CDR3: TGTGCCAGCAGCTTGGCGGGGGTGGACTTTGGGGCTGAAGCTTTCTTT. Combining the CDR3 with reference TRBV5-4 and TRBJ1-1 gives the whole variable domain ETGVTQSPTHLIKTRGQQVTLRCSSQSGHNTVSWYQQALGQGPQFIFQYYREEENGRGNFPPRFSGLQFPNYSSELNVNALELDDSALYLCASSLAGVDFGAEAFFGQGTRLTVV.

A note on this clone: It is likely a read error, because the conserved phenylalanine at the end of the CDR3 is missing. This chain links TRBV5-1 with TRBJ1-2, with D possibly TRBD1 on 6 matching bases. Germline V gene lookup returns CDR1 SGHRS and CDR2 YFSETQ. Trimming shortened V by 0 bases and J by 8 bases, and 14 bases separated the two germline ends. The CDR3 totals 14 residues. DNA of the CDR3: TGCGCCAGCAGCTTGGAAGCAGGGGTCGGCGGCTACACCGTC. Translation gives CASSLEAGVGGYTV.

The rearrangement links TRBV27 to TRBJ1-6, with unresolved D. V shed 3 bases and J shed 5 bases, with 8 bases lying between them. The CDR3 has 14 residues. The germline gives CDR1 MNHEY, CDR2 SMNVEV (reference sequence). This chain's CDR3 is CASSLPRNNSPLHF. Here the CDR3 DNA reads TGTGCCAGCAGTTTGCCCAGGAATAATTCACCCCTCCACTTT.

This rearrangement joins TRBV29-1 to TRBJ2-1, with D perhaps TRBD1 (6 bases). The CDR3 is 14 residues long. Germline values: CDR1 SQVTM, CDR2 ANQGSEA. Trimming shortened V by 6 bases and J by 0 bases, and 12 bases separated the two germline ends. The CDR3 sequence: CSVDTGSSYNEQFF. CDR3 nucleotide sequence: TGCAGCGTAGATACAGGGAGCTCCTACAATGAGCAGTTCTTC.

This chain uses TRBV11-2 with TRBJ2-4; D uncertain. CDR3 length: 13 amino acids. CDR1 is SGHAT and CDR2 is FQNNGV in the germline V gene. V lost 6 bases and J 0 bases, leaving 6 bases between the germline ends. CDR3 in DNA: TGTGCCAGCAGACGCGCAGCCAAAAACATTCAGTACTTC. This codes for CASRRAAKNIQYF.

This clone was picked up one time. V is TRBV15 and J is TRBJ2-7, with 7 bases matching TRBD2. CDR1 is LNHNV and CDR2 is YYDKDF in the germline V gene (reference sequence). V dropped 0 bases and J dropped 8; count of bases not matched to a gene: 7. The CDR3 length is 14 residues. CDR3 protein: CATSRDHEGGKQYF. The CDR3, as DNA: TGTGCCACCAGCAGAGATCATGAGGGAGGGAAGCAGTACTTC.

The V gene is TRBV6-5, the J gene TRBJ2-5; the D gene is possibly TRBD2 (6 bases). Germline-derived CDR1 and CDR2 are MNHEY and SVGAGI. V gave up 6 bases and J gave up 5 bases, with 13 bases separating them. The length of the CDR3 is 13 residues. In DNA form, the CDR3 reads TGTGCCAGCAGACTGGACTATCGGGAGACCCAGTACTTC. Its translation: CASRLDYRETQYF.